The T cell receptor (beta chain) described here comes from a study of PD-1 blockade in classical Hodgkin lymphoma (dated by TCRdb to about 2020). Regarding the study in general: A peripheral blood immune signature of response to PD-1 blockade in classical Hodgkin lymphoma was defined using TCR beta sequencing and CyTOF. Results and caveats for the whole study, not just this receptor: The study was limited to a single clinical trial cohort, and causes of repertoire differences, possibly disease activity or prior therapy, remained undefined. Baseline TCR diversity was reported as lower in newly diagnosed patients than in healthy donors, and lower still in relapsed/refractory patients.

From a lookup of the germline V gene, CDR1 and CDR2 are MNHNS and SASEGT. V and J lose 4 bases and 2 bases, and a span of 17 bases separates them. Measured from the cysteine to the phenylalanine, the CDR3 is 16 residues long. Only the CDR3 DNA is retained, 48 bases long and in frame from the first base. The Qiagen DNeasy kit was used to extract genomic DNA from unsorted PBMCs and from the negatively selected CD4+ and CD8+ fractions. Amplification of TCR beta CDR3 regions was done by immunoSEQ multiplex PCR with primers that anneal to V and J segments. Amplification bias was minimized using a synthetic immune receptor repertoire, and residual bias was removed computationally after sequencing. The authors' analysis ran thus. Custom Python scripts were used to quantify repertoire diversity as the Shannon entropy index. Unsorted, CD4+ and CD8+ repertoires were analyzed separately, except in combined analyses where CD4+ and CD8+ sequences were merged in silico. TCRdb limited this immuneACCESS table to in-frame rearrangements with V and J called. A share of clones is missing; checked studies link under half to unresolved V genes, and the rest is unexplained. That table furnishes V, J and clone size, whereas the DNA furnished D and trimming. The sample has some 70,000 clones on record, about 93% of them singletons. The leading ten clones occupy around 2.5% of the sample.

Reading the label with the study, this specimen's time point is: newly diagnosed, previously untreated cHL patient sample. PBMCs from patients with newly diagnosed, previously untreated classical Hodgkin lymphoma were sequenced as a comparison group for the relapsed/refractory trial patients. After peripheral blood was drawn into 8 mL Vacutainer Cell Preparation Tubes, PBMCs were isolated by centrifugation and then cryopreserved. As for this clone: Its antigen has not been determined. No base quality values were provided; no much bigger clone lies one nucleotide off.

This sequence originates from a human donor with classical Hodgkin lymphoma. The chain uses TRBV6-1 and TRBJ2-5, with the D call perhaps TRBD1 or TRBD2, each one matching 6 bases. Sequenced material: peripheral blood mononuclear cells (PBMCs). This receptor carries the CDR3 CASSVQGRGFQETQYF. The nucleotide sequence is TGTGCCAGCAGTGTACAGGGACGGGGGTTTCAAGAGACCCAGTACTTC.